The 24 T cell receptor beta chains listed next were all sequenced from one sample in a study of human T cells and chemical hapten exposure. Using its own MiXCR run on the RACE reads, TCRdb lists one record per CDR3 protein. The data contain fewer than 200,000 distinct CDR3 sequences, 25% to 30% of them singletons. Time point noted: patch test 3, about 24 weeks after DPC sensitization. Treatment defined: therapeutic diphenylcyclopropenone sensitization with weekly scalp DPC. The material sequenced was whole blood, taken in connection with sensitization to the hapten diphenylcyclopropenone (DPC). These receptors were obtained from a woman in her late teens or twenties with alopecia areata. Some clones in this sample may be carry-over from other donors' samples.

This clonotype was seen more than once but under ten times. The chain couples TRBV29-1 to TRBJ1-4, with D possibly matching TRBD1 (5 bases). Germline V gene data show CDR1 as SQVTM and CDR2 as ANQGSEA. Deletions cut 5 bases from V and 5 bases from J, with 12 bases between. The CDR3 loop spans 13 amino acids. The CDR3 DNA reads as TGCAGCGTTCGGGAAGGGGCAAATGAAAAACTGTTTTTT. Protein sequence: CSVREGANEKLFF.

Here the CDR3 reads CASSTDRVRTEAFF. CDR3 bases: TGTGCCAGCAGTACCGACAGGGTGAGGACTGAAGCTTTCTTT. This chain connects TRBV12-3 or TRBV12-4 to TRBJ1-1, with TRBD1 identical over 7 bases. The CDR3 totals 14 residues. Trimming cost V 5 bases and J 5 bases; bases outside gene matches: 8.

The rearrangement links TRBV4-1 to TRBJ1-2; a weak D match, TRBD1 (6 bases). The CDR3 spans 14 residues. Trimming left V 2 bases short and J 0 bases short, with 7 bases between. Per the germline V gene, CDR1 is MGHRA and CDR2 is YSYEKL. The DNA for the CDR3 is TGCGCCAGCAGCCAACAGGGGTCTAACTATGGCTACACCTTC. This sequence encodes CASSQQGSNYGYTF.

This clonotype was seen only a few times. V usage is TRBV6-2 or TRBV6-3 and J usage is TRBJ2-6; D unclear. The CDR3 is 15 amino acids. V was cut by 5 bases and J by 2 bases, with 10 bases left in between. Germline CDR1 and CDR2: MNHEY and SVGEGT. CDR3 residues: CASSPGGTGANVLTF. The CDR3 nucleotides read TGTGCCAGCAGTCCCGGTGGCACTGGGGCCAACGTCCTGACTTTC.

For this clonotype: Its ends do not fully match the called genes, so a read error is possible. The V gene is TRBV15, the J gene TRBJ2-5, with TRBD2 matching over 10 bases. CDR3 length: 17 amino acids. Germline V gene data show CDR1 as LNHNV and CDR2 as YYDKDF (reference sequence). The CDR3 DNA reads TGTGTCACCAGCAGAGATTGGGGCCTAGCGGGAGACGAGACCCAGTACTTC. Translating it yields CVTSRDWGLAGDETQYF.

This clonotype occurred a few times. The genes are TRBV7-2 and TRBJ2-5, with D uncertain. This CDR3 has 12 residues. The V gene lost 5 bases and the J gene lost 4 bases, with 8 bases spanning the gap. CDR1 is SGHTA and CDR2 is FQGNSA in the germline V gene. CDR3 amino acids: CASSLSRETQYF. In nucleotides, the CDR3 is TGTGCCAGCAGCCTCTCGAGAGAGACCCAGTACTTC.

A few counts support this clonotype. V usage is TRBV28 and J usage is TRBJ2-7, with D perhaps matching TRBD1 (5 bases). Germline CDR1 reads MDHEN; CDR2 reads SYDVKM. This CDR3 spans 13 amino acids. Trimming removed 2 bases from V and 3 bases from J, with 8 bases in between. CDR3 nucleotide sequence: TGTGCCAGCAGTTTAGTCCAGGGCTACGAGCAGTACTTC. Translating gives CASSLVQGYEQYF. The entire variable domain, with the rest obtained from reference TRBV28 and TRBJ2-7, is as follows: DVKVTQSSRYLVKRTGEKVFLECVQDMDHENMFWYRQDPGLGLRLIYFSYDVKMKEKGDIPEGYSVSREKKERFSLILESASTNQTSMYLCASSLVQGYEQYFGPGTRLTVT.

This clonotype was picked up many times. The chain is built from TRBV3-1 and TRBJ1-2; D remains ambiguous. Germline CDR1 is LGHDT and CDR2 is YNNKEL (reference sequence). CDR3 length: 13 amino acids. Between the trimmed V and J ends, which lost 4 bases and 2 bases, there was a span of 8 bases. The CDR3: CASSPSINYGYTF. The DNA for the CDR3 is TGTGCCAGCAGCCCCAGCATCAACTATGGCTACACCTTC.

The table lists this clonotype with a few counts. This sequence joins TRBV7-2 and TRBJ1-4; tentatively, D is TRBD1 (6 bases). This CDR3 region has 15 residues. Germline CDR1 SGHTA, CDR2 FQGNSA. V dropped 4 bases and J dropped 5 bases, with 14 bases sitting between them. The CDR3 coding sequence is TGTGCCAGCAGCTCAAAGGGGGGGTGGAATGAAAAACTGTTTTTT. Translation: CASSSKGGWNEKLFF. The whole variable domain, remainder taken from reference TRBV7-2 and TRBJ1-4, is GAGVSQSPSNKVTEKGKDVELRCDPISGHTALYWYRQSLGQGLEFLIYFQGNSAPDKSGLPSDRFSAERTGGSVSTLTIQRTQQEDSAVYLCASSSKGGWNEKLFFGSGTQLSVL.

This clonotype was seen a few times. The V and J genes are TRBV6-2 or TRBV6-3 and TRBJ2-1, with D possibly being TRBD1 or TRBD2 (6 bases each). The CDR3 extends over 15 amino acids. Germline CDR1 and CDR2: MNHEY and SVGEGT. With 6 bases removed from V and 4 bases from J, the gap between germline ends came to 16 bases. CDR3 sequence: CASRTGAGPYNEQFF. Here the CDR3 DNA reads TGTGCCAGCAGGACGGGGGCGGGGCCGTACAATGAGCAGTTCTTC.

The chain links TRBV4-1 to TRBJ2-7, with TRBD1 identical over 9 bases. The CDR3 is 15 amino acids. V gave up 4 bases and J gave up 1 base; unmatched junction bases: 5. From germline, CDR1 is MGHRA and CDR2 YSYEKL. CDR3 DNA sequence: TGCGCCAGCAGCCTTGGGACAGGGAAGTCCTACGAGCAGTACTTC. The encoded protein is CASSLGTGKSYEQYF.

This CDR3 reads CASSLFWDKPGYTF. Written as DNA, the CDR3 is TGTGCCAGCAGTTTATTTTGGGACAAACCTGGCTACACCTTC. V usage is TRBV28 and J usage is TRBJ1-2; maybe TRBD1 (6 bases). The length of the CDR3 is 14 residues. The germline V and J ends were trimmed by 1 base and 7 bases, with 13 bases remaining between them. The V gene's germline CDR1 is MDHEN and CDR2 SYDVKM.

The chain joins TRBV7-2 to TRBJ2-3, with TRBD1 identical over 8 bases. The V segment lost 1 base and the J segment 5 bases; nucleotides outside the gene matches: 5. There are 15 residues in the CDR3. The germline CDR1 and CDR2 sequences are SGHTA and FQGNSA. CDR3 in DNA: TGTGCCAGCAGCTTAGGTCAGGGGGCTGTAGATACGCAGTATTTT. Residues: CASSLGQGAVDTQYF.

The CDR3 protein is CASSFSQTFYRAGGPRGDNEQFF. The DNA for the CDR3 is TGTGCCAGCAGTTTTAGCCAAACTTTCTACCGGGCGGGAGGGCCACGGGGGGACAATGAGCAGTTCTTC. The chain uses TRBV27 and TRBJ2-1; 9 nucleotides agree with TRBD2. The CDR3 consists of 23 residues. V trimming: 3 bases; J trimming: 5 bases; junction bases outside the gene matches: 29. CDR1 MNHEY and CDR2 SMNVEV come from the germline V gene (reference sequence).

There are many counts of this clonotype. The V call is TRBV12-3 or TRBV12-4, the J call TRBJ2-7; D is perhaps TRBD1 (6 bases). This CDR3 region has 15 residues. V lost 7 bases, J lost 1 base, and 17 bases lay in between. The CDR3 spells CASIRAGAPSYEQYF. CDR3 sequence (DNA): TGTGCCAGCATCCGCGCAGGGGCCCCATCCTACGAGCAGTACTTC.

The genes are TRBV3-1 and TRBJ1-2; no reliable D call. Trimming pared 6 bases from V and 3 bases from J, leaving 11 bases between. The length of the CDR3 is 13 residues. Germline V lookup: CDR1 LGHDT, CDR2 YNNKEL (reference sequence). The CDR3 DNA reads as TGTGCCAGCAGTCGAGAATGGTACTATGGCTACACCTTC. Amino acids: CASSREWYYGYTF.

The V call is TRBV3-1, the J call TRBJ2-7; 9 nucleotides agree with TRBD1. The germline gives CDR1 LGHDT, CDR2 YNNKEL (reference sequence). The CDR3 is 12 residues long. With 3 bases clipped from V and 9 bases from J, the junction kept 3 bases outside the gene matches. CDR3 sequence reads: CASSQDRGTQYF. CDR3 bases: TGTGCCAGCAGCCAGGACAGGGGAACGCAGTACTTC.

This clonotype was detected only a few times. This rearrangement joins TRBV6-6 to TRBJ2-3; a weak D match, TRBD2 (7 bases). Germline V gene lookup returns CDR1 MNHNY and CDR2 SVGAGI (reference sequence). The CDR3 runs to 18 residues. V lost 7 bases to trimming and J lost 2 bases, with 25 bases between them. The CDR3 coding sequence is TGTGCCAGCACCCGACCAGACTCCCGGGGGGCCCCCACAGATACGCAGTATTTT. Translation gives CASTRPDSRGAPTDTQYF.

The chain couples TRBV2 to TRBJ2-3; D is unresolved. V lost 6 bases to trimming and J lost 1 base, with 8 bases between them. This CDR3 comprises 13 residues. Germline assignment: CDR1 SNHLY and CDR2 FYNNEI. This chain's CDR3 is CASRGRGTDTQYF. DNA of the CDR3: TGTGCCAGCAGAGGAAGGGGCACAGATACGCAGTATTTT.

This chain joins TRBV7-2 and TRBJ2-7; 8 nucleotides line up with TRBD2. The CDR3 spans 14 residues. Unmatched junction bases numbered 6, after V lost 3 bases and J lost 5 bases. Germline lookup yields CDR1 SGHTA and CDR2 FQGNSA. CDR3 in DNA: TGTGCCAGCAGCTTTCGGCCGGGAGGGAACGAGCAGTACTTC. It is translated as CASSFRPGGNEQYF.

The rearrangement links TRBV20-1 to TRBJ2-1; TRBD2 aligns across 15 bases. CDR3 length equals 16 residues. V was clipped by 5 bases and J by 0 bases; unmatched bases: 2. CDR1 and CDR2 (germline): DFQATT, SNEGSKA (reference sequence). CDR3 DNA: TGCAGTGCTTGGACTAGCGGGGGGGGCTCCTACAATGAGCAGTTCTTC. Amino acid sequence: CSAWTSGGGSYNEQFF.

The chain carries TRBV6-2 or TRBV6-3 and TRBJ2-7; TRBD2 agrees at 7 bases. Trimming removed 6 bases from V and 2 bases from J; junction bases left unmatched: 13. This CDR3 spans 16 amino acids. Looked up from germline, CDR1 is MNHEY and CDR2 is SVGEGT. CDR3 nucleotides: TGTGCCAGCAGCCCTAACATAGCGGGCCAAGCCTACGAGCAGTACTTC. It translates to CASSPNIAGQAYEQYF.

This clonotype showed up many times. The rearrangement links TRBV7-3 to TRBJ2-6; TRBD1 is a possible D gene (5 bases). The V gene's germline CDR1 is SGHTA and CDR2 FQGTGA. The CDR3 runs 17 residues. V gave up 2 bases and J gave up 1 base, with 12 bases separating them. The CDR3 sequence is CASSLQGPTSGANVLTF. CDR3 DNA: TGTGCCAGCAGCTTACAGGGCCCGACGTCTGGGGCCAACGTCCTGACTTTC.

V is TRBV20-1 and J is TRBJ2-5; perhaps TRBD1 as D (5 bases). CDR1 is DFQATT, CDR2 SNEGSKA, per germline (reference sequence). V was trimmed by 3 bases and J by 3 bases, leaving 11 bases between them. The CDR3 contains 13 residues. This chain's CDR3 is CSARRTNEETQYF. CDR3 nucleotides: TGCAGTGCTAGGAGGACAAATGAAGAGACCCAGTACTTC.